Listed below are T cell receptor beta chains from one sample, sequenced in a study of T cell responses to AZD1222 COVID-19 vaccine. The table came from immunoSEQ multiplex PCR; TCRdb's copy has only in-frame clones and leaves some out. Counted here are about 120,000 clones, 88% occurring once; the ten biggest clones make up roughly a sixth. The source was peripheral blood, collected on day 0 of MenACWY control vaccination. Receptors were obtained from an adult in good health. The CDR3 runs from the conserved cysteine through the conserved F or W. D genes are given only for firm matches. The listing skips clone size in some rows; elsewhere it reads once, few, many or a size class.

d_call j_call v_call clone_size cdr3_aa cdr3_nt
. TRBJ2-4 TRBV11-2 . CASSLDHGFGAQVNIQYF TGTGCCAGCAGCTTAGATCATGGGTTTGGGGCCCAGGTAAACATTCAGTACTTC
. TRBJ1-5 TRBV11-3 . CASRLQGRQPQHF TGTGCCAGCCGGTTACAGGGTCGGCAGCCCCAGCATTTT
. TRBJ1-1 TRBV9 . CASSVALAQNTEAFF TGTGCCAGCAGCGTAGCTCTGGCCCAGAACACTGAAGCTTTCTTT
. TRBJ2-5 TRBV11-2 . CASSLGFRDQETQYF TGTGCCAGCAGCTTAGGCTTTAGGGACCAAGAGACCCAGTACTTC
TRBD2 TRBJ2-1 TRBV12-5 . CASGPGGTSGYNEQFF TGTGCTAGTGGTCCTGGTGGGACTAGCGGGTACAATGAGCAGTTCTTC
. TRBJ2-2 TRBV27 . CASRRTGELFF TGTGCCAGCAGACGTACCGGGGAGCTGTTTTTT
TRBD1 TRBJ1-4 TRBV7-2 few CASSLPGDRAYEKLFF TGTGCCAGCAGCCTCCCGGGGGACAGGGCTTATGAAAAACTGTTTTTT
. TRBJ2-5 TRBV5-4 once CASNKPQETQYF TGTGCCAGCAACAAACCTCAAGAGACCCAGTACTTC
. TRBJ1-1 TRBV10-3 . CAISGSVNTEALF TGTGCCATCAGTGGGTCCGTGAACACTGAAGCTCTCTTT
. TRBJ2-7 TRBV5-6 once CASGYGTYEQYF TGTGCCAGCGGATATGGGACTTACGAGCAGTACTTC
TRBD1 TRBJ1-4 TRBV6-5 . CASSFGTGGEKLFF TGTGCCAGCAGCTTCGGGACAGGAGGAGAAAAACTGTTTTTT
. TRBJ1-1 TRBV19 . CASSISGSVEAFF TGTGCCAGTAGTATTTCGGGGTCGGTTGAAGCTTTCTTT
. TRBJ2-7 TRBV9 . CASSRTDYEQYF TGTGCCAGCAGCAGGACAGACTACGAGCAGTACTTC
. TRBJ2-2 TRBV4-1 . CASSQVGSPLELFF TGCGCCAGCAGCCAAGTTGGGTCCCCCCTGGAGCTGTTTTTT
TRBD2 TRBJ2-1 TRBV2 . CASAPGLAGGYNEQFF TGTGCCAGCGCTCCAGGGCTAGCGGGTGGGTACAATGAGCAGTTCTTC
TRBD1 TRBJ1-3 TRBV10-3 . CAISRQGGGNTIYF TGTGCCATCAGTCGACAGGGCGGAGGAAACACCATATATTTT
. TRBJ1-1 TRBV2 . CASREFGTLLSEAFF TGTGCCAGCAGAGAGTTTGGGACTTTGCTCTCTGAAGCTTTCTTT
TRBD2 TRBJ2-3 TRBV2 once CASSDGTSGRSDTQYF TGTGCCAGCAGTGATGGGACTAGCGGGAGGTCCGATACGCAGTATTTT
. TRBJ2-7 TRBV24-1 . CATSDWDNEQYF TGTGCCACCAGTGATTGGGACAACGAGCAGTACTTC
. TRBJ2-7 TRBV5-1 once CASSVGGYEQGDEQYF TGCGCCAGCAGCGTGGGGGGATACGAACAGGGTGACGAGCAGTACTTC
. TRBJ2-7 TRBV4-2 few CASSQGPKRYEQYF TGTGCCAGCAGCCAAGGCCCTAAAAGATACGAGCAGTACTTC
. TRBJ2-1 TRBV11-2 few CASSFRREREQFF TGTGCCAGCAGCTTTAGACGAGAAAGGGAGCAGTTCTTC
. TRBJ1-2 TRBV7-3 . CASSSKPGIGGARDGYTF TGTGCCAGCAGCTCCAAGCCCGGGATTGGGGGGGCGAGGGATGGCTACACCTTC
TRBD2 TRBJ2-1 TRBV18 . CASSQRSGGYNEQFF TGTGCCAGCTCACAACGAAGCGGGGGCTACAATGAGCAGTTCTTC
. TRBJ1-1 TRBV30 . CAWSLAGNTEAFF TGTGCCTGGAGCTTGGCGGGAAACACTGAAGCTTTCTTT
TRBD2 TRBJ2-1 TRBV11-1 . CASSLVGGLNEQFF TGTGCCAGCAGCTTAGTGGGAGGGCTCAATGAGCAGTTCTTC
. TRBJ2-7 TRBV10-2 . CASSARDPGVYEQYF TGCGCCAGCAGTGCCCGGGACCCAGGGGTTTACGAGCAGTACTTC
TRBD2 TRBJ2-2 TRBV5-1 . CASSLTSGSNTGELFF TGCGCCAGCAGCCTGACTAGCGGTTCGAACACCGGGGAGCTGTTTTTT
. TRBJ2-2 TRBV6-5 . CASRGSGNTGELFF TGTGCCAGCAGGGGTAGCGGGAACACCGGGGAGCTGTTTTTT
. TRBJ1-3 TRBV28 . CASSRNTIYF TGTGCCAGCAGTCGAAACACCATATATTTT
. TRBJ2-4 TRBV6-5 . CASSTRGDKNIQYF TGTGCCAGCAGCACCAGGGGTGACAAAAACATTCAGTACTTC